A single sample is the source of the 20 T cell receptor beta chains below, sequenced in a study of long-term antiretroviral therapy in people with HIV. Survey-level immunoSEQ v3.0 assays were run. This table comes from immunoSEQ multiplex PCR, and its TCRdb copy is limited to in-frame clones, with some not included. The table includes roughly 25,000 clones, approximately 80% detected once. This material consisted of unsorted PBMCs, taken 3 years after starting antiretroviral therapy. Receptors originate from a man aged 45-65 years with HIV.

This chain joins TRBV5-1 and TRBJ2-7; a weak D match, TRBD1 (6 bases). V lost 2 bases, J lost 9 bases, and 15 bases lay in between. This CDR3 comprises 13 residues. Looked up from germline, CDR1 is SGHRS and CDR2 is YFSETQ. The CDR3 protein is CASSFAPHRAQYF. CDR3 in DNA: TGCGCCAGCAGCTTTGCTCCTCACAGGGCGCAGTACTTC. The whole variable domain, remainder taken from reference TRBV5-1 and TRBJ2-7, is KAGVTQTPRYLIKTRGQQVTLSCSPISGHRSVSWYQQTPGQGLQFLFEYFSETQRNKGNFPGRFSGRQFSNSRSEMNVSTLELGDSALYLCASSFAPHRAQYFGPGTRLTVT.

The chain uses TRBV27 and TRBJ2-1; 11 bases map to TRBD1. Germline values: CDR1 MNHEY, CDR2 SMNVEV (reference sequence). The ends lost 6 bases at V and 5 bases at J; junction bases unmatched: 6. CDR3 length: 15 residues. CDR3 nucleotide sequence: TGTGCCAGCAGGTTGGGACAGGGGGGCAACAATGAGCAGTTCTTC. Translation: CASRLGQGGNNEQFF.

V and J are TRBV28 and TRBJ2-2; the D gene could be TRBD1 or TRBD2 (6 bases each). V gave up 4 bases and J gave up 3 bases, with 12 bases separating them. Germline loops: CDR1 MDHEN, CDR2 SYDVKM. This CDR3 has 15 residues. The CDR3 bases are TGTGCCAGCAGTTCAAAGGGGGAGGACACCGGGGAGCTGTTTTTT. Protein sequence: CASSSKGEDTGELFF.

In this sample, this clone turned up once. This chain connects TRBV7-9 to TRBJ2-4; TRBD1 might be the D (5 bases). Germline CDR1 SEHNR, CDR2 FQNEAQ (reference sequence). V was pared by 3 bases and J by 5 bases, with 11 bases between. This CDR3 is 14 amino acids long. The CDR3 is CASSFPDKENIQYF. In DNA form, the CDR3 reads TGTGCCAGCAGCTTCCCGGACAAGGAAAACATTCAGTACTTC.

Concerning this clone: Other nucleotide sequences from this sample produce the same CDR3. V is TRBV28 and J is TRBJ2-5; TRBD1 matches 9 bases. The J segment lost 3 bases and the V segment lost 6 bases, leaving 8 bases of the junction unmatched. The CDR3 is 15 residues long. Germline CDR1 MDHEN, CDR2 SYDVKM. CDR3 sequence: CASSPPTGGEETQYF. DNA of the CDR3: TGTGCCAGCAGCCCACCGACAGGGGGTGAAGAGACCCAGTACTTC.

The rearrangement uses TRBV19 and TRBJ1-2, with 9 bases aligning to TRBD1. Trimming at V came to 4 bases and at J to 4 bases, leaving 4 bases not matched to a gene. This CDR3 comprises 14 residues. The V gene's germline CDR1 is LNHDA and CDR2 SQIVND (reference sequence). CDR3 amino acids: CASSTATGGYGYTF. The CDR3 DNA is TGTGCCAGTAGTACCGCGACAGGGGGCTATGGCTACACCTTC.

V is TRBV10-3 and J is TRBJ2-7, with D tentatively TRBD1 or TRBD2 (5 bases each). The CDR3 has 11 amino acids. Germline lookup yields CDR1 ENHRY and CDR2 SYGVKD. V lost 8 bases, J lost 4 bases, and 9 bases lay in between. CDR3 loop: CAIGDGYEQYF. The CDR3 coding sequence is TGTGCCATCGGGGACGGATACGAGCAGTACTTC.

V is TRBV5-1 and J is TRBJ2-3; 7 nucleotides align to TRBD2. J lost 5 bases, V lost 0 bases, and 6 bases had no gene match. Germline-derived CDR1 and CDR2 are SGHRS and YFSETQ. The CDR3 runs to 15 residues. Written as DNA, the CDR3 is TGCGCCAGCAGCTTGGAGGCGGGAGACGTAGATACGCAGTATTTT. This translates into CASSLEAGDVDTQYF.

The chain's CDR3 is CASSLHRDSRYEQYF. CDR3 DNA: TGTGCCAGCAGTTTACACCGGGACAGTCGCTACGAGCAGTACTTC. The V call is TRBV28, the J call TRBJ2-7; 7 bases are a match to TRBD1. The CDR3 sequence is 15 residues long. V trimming: 2 bases; J trimming: 3 bases; junction bases outside the gene matches: 7. Germline V CDR1 and CDR2: MDHEN, SYDVKM.

The count of this clone is one. The V gene is TRBV7-8, the J gene TRBJ2-3; D call uncertain. The length of the CDR3 is 15 residues. The V end lost 2 bases, the J end lost 3 bases, and 12 bases lay between the germline ends. Germline loops: CDR1 SGHVS, CDR2 FQNEAQ. The DNA for the CDR3 is TGTGCCAGCAGCTTATTTGGTTGGGTGACAGATACGCAGTATTTT. Protein product: CASSLFGWVTDTQYF.

Here the CDR3 DNA reads TGTGCCACCAGCAGAGATTGGGCGGGAGCGAACTCCTACGAGCAGTACTTC. It codes for CATSRDWAGANSYEQYF. The rearrangement links TRBV15 to TRBJ2-7; 7 bases line up with TRBD2. The CDR3 loop spans 17 amino acids. Trimming took 0 bases from V and 0 from J; bases not matched to a gene: 8. Looked up from germline, CDR1 is LNHNV and CDR2 is YYDKDF (reference sequence).

This chain connects TRBV28 to TRBJ2-7; D is unclear. The V end lost 5 bases, the J end lost 0 bases, and 8 bases lay between the germline ends. The CDR3 is made up of 13 amino acids. Looked up from germline, CDR1 is MDHEN and CDR2 is SYDVKM. The CDR3 DNA follows: TGTGCCAGCAGTACCATCCTCTCCTACGAGCAGTACTTC. This encodes CASSTILSYEQYF. The full variable domain, completed using reference TRBV28 and TRBJ2-7, is DVKVTQSSRYLVKRTGEKVFLECVQDMDHENMFWYRQDPGLGLRLIYFSYDVKMKEKGDIPEGYSVSREKKERFSLILESASTNQTSMYLCASSTILSYEQYFGPGTRLTVT.

This clone is classed as medium-sized. The V call is TRBV9, the J call TRBJ1-1; D may be TRBD1 (6 bases). Germline CDR1 SGDLS, CDR2 YYNGEE. The length of the CDR3 is 12 residues. Between the trimmed V and J ends, which lost 0 bases and 10 bases, there was a span of 10 bases. The CDR3 spells CASSVEGRGAFF. The CDR3 bases are TGTGCCAGCAGCGTAGAGGGCAGGGGAGCTTTCTTT. Together with reference TRBV9 and TRBJ1-1, the CDR3 gives the full variable domain: DSGVTQTPKHLITATGQRVTLRCSPRSGDLSVYWYQQSLDQGLQFLIQYYNGEERAKGNILERFSAQQFPDLHSELNLSSLELGDSALYFCASSVEGRGAFFGQGTRLTVV.

V usage is TRBV4-3 and J usage is TRBJ1-5, with D tentatively TRBD1 (5 bases). CDR1 LGHNA and CDR2 YSLEER come from the germline V gene. The CDR3 runs to 14 residues. The V and J ends lost 0 bases and 4 bases respectively, with 7 bases between them. CDR3 nucleotide sequence: TGCGCCAGCAGCCAAGACAGGGAAAATCAGCCCCAGCATTTT. It is translated as CASSQDRENQPQHF.

The V gene is TRBV19, the J gene TRBJ2-7; D possibly matches TRBD1 or TRBD2 (5 bases each). V was trimmed by 4 bases and J by 6 bases, leaving 16 bases between them. This CDR3 has 14 amino acids. CDR1 is LNHDA, CDR2 SQIVND, per germline (reference sequence). CDR3 amino acids: CASSSRDHLSEQYF. The CDR3 coding sequence is TGTGCCAGTAGTAGCCGGGACCACCTCTCCGAGCAGTACTTC.

The V and J genes are TRBV19 and TRBJ1-4, with D uncertain. Germline assignment: CDR1 LNHDA and CDR2 SQIVND (reference sequence). V lost 2 bases, J lost 7 bases, and 11 bases lay in between. The CDR3 totals 14 residues. CDR3 sequence (DNA): TGTGCCAGTAGTATATCCGTACTGGGTGAAAAACTGTTTTTT. Amino acid sequence: CASSISVLGEKLFF.

This chain links TRBV2 with TRBJ2-3; D is possibly TRBD2 (5 bases). V dropped 6 bases and J dropped 2 bases, with 6 bases sitting between them. The germline gives CDR1 SNHLY, CDR2 FYNNEI. The CDR3 loop spans 12 amino acids. Here the CDR3 reads CASRRDTDTQYF. CDR3 sequence (DNA): TGTGCCAGCAGACGGGACACAGATACGCAGTATTTT. The whole variable domain, remainder taken from reference TRBV2 and TRBJ2-3, is EPEVTQTPSHQVTQMGQEVILRCVPISNHLYFYWYRQILGQKVEFLVSFYNNEISEKSEIFDDQFSVERPDGSNFTLKIRSTKLEDSAMYFCASRRDTDTQYFGPGTRLTVL.

Here the CDR3 DNA reads TGTGCTAGTGGTTTTGTGGCAGGGGCGCCTAATGAAAAACTGTTTTTT. This sequence encodes CASGFVAGAPNEKLFF. V and J are TRBV12-5 and TRBJ1-4, with a tentative D call TRBD1 (6 bases). Germline V lookup: CDR1 LGHNT, CDR2 FRNRAP. The CDR3 has 16 residues. Trimming pared 3 bases from V and 3 bases from J, leaving 14 bases between.

This sequence joins TRBV2 and TRBJ2-2; 7 bases are a match to TRBD2. CDR1 and CDR2 (germline): SNHLY, FYNNEI. J was trimmed by 2 bases and V by 7 bases; bases with no gene match: 4. The CDR3 covers 14 residues. The CDR3 DNA reads as TGTGCCAGCAAGGCGGGGGTCAACACCGGGGAGCTGTTTTTT. Its protein is CASKAGVNTGELFF. Variable domain in full (rest from reference TRBV2 and TRBJ2-2): EPEVTQTPSHQVTQMGQEVILRCVPISNHLYFYWYRQILGQKVEFLVSFYNNEISEKSEIFDDQFSVERPDGSNFTLKIRSTKLEDSAMYFCASKAGVNTGELFFGEGSRLTVL.

V usage is TRBV6-1 and J usage is TRBJ2-2; 10 positions agree with TRBD2. With V trimmed by 4 bases and J by 4 bases, 9 bases remained unmatched. Germline V lookup: CDR1 MNHNS, CDR2 SASEGT. CDR3 length equals 17 residues. The CDR3 DNA reads as TGTGCCAGCAGTGGATTGCTAGCGGGAGACCTCACCGGGGAGCTGTTTTTT. It specifies CASSGLLAGDLTGELFF.